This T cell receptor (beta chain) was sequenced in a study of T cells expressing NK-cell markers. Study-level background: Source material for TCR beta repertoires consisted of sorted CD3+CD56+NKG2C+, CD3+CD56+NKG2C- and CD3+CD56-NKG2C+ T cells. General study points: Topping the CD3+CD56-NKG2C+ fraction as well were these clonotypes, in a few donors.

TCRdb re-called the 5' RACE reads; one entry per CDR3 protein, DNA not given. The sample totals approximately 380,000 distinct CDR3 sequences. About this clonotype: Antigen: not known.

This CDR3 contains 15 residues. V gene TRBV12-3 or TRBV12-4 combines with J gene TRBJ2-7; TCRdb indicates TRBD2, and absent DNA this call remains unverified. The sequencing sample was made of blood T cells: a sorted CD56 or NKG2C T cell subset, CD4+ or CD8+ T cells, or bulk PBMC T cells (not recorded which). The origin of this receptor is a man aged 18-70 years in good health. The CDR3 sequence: CASSLRMSGGLEQYF.